The rows below give T cell receptor beta chains drawn from one sample of a study of TIL therapy for anti-PD-1-resistant metastatic lung cancer. The data were produced by immunoSEQ multiplex PCR, yet TCRdb's version contains in-frame clones alone and is incomplete. The table records some 37,000 clones, roughly 80% of them present only once. Specimen: blood, collected at baseline. These receptors were taken from a person between 25 and 79 years old with non-small cell lung cancer. Each CDR3 is given with its conserved first and last residue. Each record gives: D gene, CDR3 length, J gene, V gene, clone size, CDR3 protein, CDR3 DNA. The D gene is left open where the match is weak. Rows give clone size only sometimes, using once, few, many, or a class for an expanded clone.

D: TRBD2
length: 14
J: TRBJ2-7
V: TRBV2
size: NA
CDR3: CASSESGRSYEQYF
DNA: TGTGCCAGCAGTGAATCCGGGAGGTCGTACGAGCAGTACTTC

D: TRBD2
length: 14
J: TRBJ2-1
V: TRBV7-2
size: NA
CDR3: CASSSSGGPNEQFF
DNA: TGTGCCAGCAGCTCTAGCGGGGGGCCGAATGAGCAGTTCTTC

D: NA
length: 13
J: TRBJ2-3
V: TRBV5-4
size: NA
CDR3: CASSPTARDTQYF
DNA: TGTGCCAGCAGCCCGACAGCAAGAGATACGCAGTATTTT

D: TRBD1
length: 12
J: TRBJ2-7
V: TRBV6-1
size: few
CDR3: CAHRDRPYEQYF
DNA: TGTGCCCACCGGGACAGGCCCTACGAGCAGTACTTC

D: NA
length: 13
J: TRBJ1-5
V: TRBV19
size: NA
CDR3: CASSIDREQPQHF
DNA: TGTGCCAGTAGTATAGATCGAGAACAGCCCCAGCATTTT

D: NA
length: 15
J: TRBJ1-5
V: TRBV9
size: few
CDR3: CASSVEGGSNQPQHF
DNA: TGTGCCAGCAGCGTAGAAGGGGGGAGCAATCAGCCCCAGCATTTT

D: NA
length: 12
J: TRBJ2-7
V: TRBV6-5
size: NA
CDR3: CASSPTSYEQYF
DNA: TGTGCCAGCAGCCCAACCTCCTACGAGCAGTACTTC

D: TRBD1
length: 16
J: TRBJ2-2
V: TRBV7-2
size: NA
CDR3: CASSFGQGLGVGELFF
DNA: TGTGCCAGCAGCTTTGGACAGGGGCTAGGTGTCGGGGAGCTGTTTTTT

D: TRBD1
length: 14
J: TRBJ2-7
V: TRBV5-1
size: NA
CDR3: CASSLEGRGYEQYF
DNA: TGCGCCAGCAGCTTGGAAGGCAGGGGGTACGAGCAGTACTTC

D: TRBD1
length: 17
J: TRBJ1-2
V: TRBV4-3
size: NA
CDR3: CASSQTRDSSINYGYTF
DNA: TGCGCCAGCAGCCAGACTCGGGACAGTTCAATTAACTATGGCTACACCTTC

D: TRBD1
length: 15
J: TRBJ2-7
V: TRBV28
size: once
CDR3: CASSPAGTARHEQYF
DNA: TGTGCCAGCAGTCCCGCCGGGACAGCGAGGCACGAGCAGTACTTC

D: NA
length: 15
J: TRBJ1-5
V: TRBV14
size: NA
CDR3: CASSQGRSSNQPQHF
DNA: TGTGCCAGCAGCCAAGGTAGATCTAGCAATCAGCCCCAGCATTTT

D: NA
length: 12
J: TRBJ2-7
V: TRBV11-2
size: few
CDR3: CASSLVPYEQYF
DNA: TGTGCCAGCAGCTTAGTTCCCTACGAGCAGTACTTC

D: TRBD2
length: 17
J: TRBJ2-2
V: TRBV7-6
size: NA
CDR3: CASSIRTSSANTGELFF
DNA: TGTGCCAGCAGCATTAGGACTAGCTCCGCGAACACCGGGGAGCTGTTTTTT

D: NA
length: 12
J: TRBJ2-3
V: TRBV5-5
size: NA
CDR3: CASSRIADTQYF
DNA: TGTGCCAGCAGCCGGATTGCAGATACGCAGTATTTT

D: NA
length: 12
J: TRBJ1-3
V: TRBV2
size: few
CDR3: CASNEAGNTIYF
DNA: TGTGCCAGCAACGAGGCAGGAAACACCATATATTTT

D: NA
length: 15
J: TRBJ1-1
V: TRBV7-9
size: NA
CDR3: CASSLGVGMNTEAFF
DNA: TGTGCCAGCAGCTTAGGGGTCGGAATGAACACTGAAGCTTTCTTT

D: NA
length: 15
J: TRBJ1-3
V: TRBV11-2
size: NA
CDR3: CATETSGFGGNTIYF
DNA: TGTGCCACCGAAACGAGCGGGTTCGGTGGAAACACCATATATTTT

D: NA
length: 15
J: TRBJ2-7
V: TRBV4-2
size: NA
CDR3: CASSASRTGSYEQYF
DNA: TGTGCCAGCAGCGCTTCAAGGACGGGCTCCTACGAGCAGTACTTC

D: NA
length: 13
J: TRBJ2-1
V: TRBV6-4
size: NA
CDR3: CASSDQPHNEQFF
DNA: TGTGCCAGCAGTGACCAACCACACAATGAGCAGTTCTTC

D: NA
length: 13
J: TRBJ1-2
V: TRBV19
size: NA
CDR3: CASRGLGAYGYTF
DNA: TGTGCCAGTAGAGGTCTGGGGGCCTATGGCTACACCTTC

D: TRBD2
length: 16
J: TRBJ2-3
V: TRBV4-3
size: NA
CDR3: CASSQGPGGTSDTQYF
DNA: TGCGCCAGCAGCCAAGGTCCGGGGGGGACCTCGGATACGCAGTATTTT

D: TRBD1
length: 15
J: TRBJ2-3
V: TRBV19
size: NA
CDR3: CASRMTGDSTDTQYF
DNA: TGTGCCAGCCGAATGACAGGGGATAGCACAGATACGCAGTATTTT

D: TRBD1
length: 16
J: TRBJ2-3
V: TRBV5-4
size: NA
CDR3: CASSYQPRGPADTQYF
DNA: TGTGCCAGCAGCTACCAACCCAGGGGGCCGGCGGATACGCAGTATTTT